A selection of T cell receptor beta chains follows, all from one sample in a study of blood T cell repertoires in COVID-19. Measured with immunoSEQ multiplex PCR; TCRdb has only the in-frame clones, and not every one. Of some 93,000 clones in the sample, about nine tenths were seen once. Specimen: peripheral blood. The receptors were gathered from a man between 45 and 60 years old with acute or convalescent COVID-19. Both conserved end residues are part of each CDR3.

j_call,v_call,cdr3_aa
TRBJ1-5,TRBV24-1,CATSDTQAGQPQHF
TRBJ2-1,TRBV11-3,CASSGSGQGMNEQFF
TRBJ2-7,TRBV30,CAWKPGQLPGGHYEQYF
TRBJ2-3,TRBV11-3,CASRATGHDTDTQYF
TRBJ2-3,TRBV18,CASSPLPIKGGTDTQYF
TRBJ2-3,TRBV3-1/TRBV3-2,CASSPTRRELTEFGTDTQYF
TRBJ1-1,TRBV30,CASPKEGAATEAFF
TRBJ1-4,TRBV30,CAWSVQTNEKLFF
TRBJ2-5,TRBV5-1,CASSGAGLETQYF
TRBJ2-1,TRBV24-1,CATSDIGTGTHEQFF
TRBJ2-2,TRBV7-3,CASSLLAGGYTGELFF
TRBJ1-4,TRBV7-6,CASRLQGSYYATNEKLFF
TRBJ2-5,TRBV19,CASSIGGVKAETQYF
TRBJ2-1,TRBV7-9,CASSPPGLAGINNEQFF
TRBJ1-5,TRBV27,CASSSRGVRPGGNQPQHF
TRBJ2-7,TRBV4-1,CASSQEEILGSEQYF
TRBJ2-5,TRBV5-1,CASSPESGRKVQYF
TRBJ1-6,TRBV7-6,CASSPDRVFSPLHF
TRBJ2-1,TRBV11-3,CASSSLAGGDNEQFF
TRBJ2-7,TRBV5-4,CASSFRGTGSDYEQYF
TRBJ2-4,TRBV5-6,CASSPQGPLAKNIQYF
TRBJ1-1,TRBV9,CASSVAGANTEAFF
TRBJ2-1,TRBV5-1,CASSSARLAGVNEQFF
TRBJ1-4,TRBV29-1,CSVDHLGANEKLFF
TRBJ1-1,TRBV6-1,CASSDAQGAAAFF
TRBJ1-6,TRBV20-1,CSAGGPPLHF
TRBJ1-2,TRBV5-1,CASSKGDSRGYTF
TRBJ2-7,TRBV30,CAWSVRGEQYF
TRBJ1-2,TRBV7-8,CASSLSGGAGYGYTF
TRBJ1-2,TRBV6-5,CASGPRGPNYGYTF
TRBJ2-7,TRBV3-1/TRBV3-2,CASSLLAGGSYEQYF